This T cell receptor beta chain was profiled in a study of metastatic and nonmetastatic thyroid tumors. All patients were untreated before thyroid surgery. TCRdb re-analyzed the PCR reads using MiXCR. Among 7,500 to 8,000 clones listed, around 28% were seen once. V lost 0 bases and J 3 bases, leaving 14 bases between the germline ends. The germline V gene encodes CDR1 LGHNT and CDR2 FRNRAP. The CDR3 extends over 17 amino acids. The V and J genes are TRBV12-5 and TRBJ2-2; unclear D gene. Sequenced sample: tumor tissue. The TCR originated in a male donor with papillary thyroid cancer or a benign thyroid nodule (not recorded which). Some clones in this sample may be carry-over from other donors' samples. The CDR3 sequence: CASGLVLGVEDTGELFF. The CDR3, as DNA: TGTGCTAGTGGTTTGGTACTGGGTGTGGAAGACACCGGGGAGCTGTTTTTT. The full variable domain, with the rest looked up from reference TRBV12-5 and TRBJ2-2, is DARVTQTPRHKVTEMGQEVTMRCQPILGHNTVFWYRQTMMQGLELLAYFRNRAPLDDSGMPKDRFSAEMPDATLATLKIQPSEPRDSAVYFCASGLVLGVEDTGELFFGEGSRLTVL.